This TCR beta chain was observed in a study of OX40 agonist ivuxolimab in advanced cancers. Assay used: immunoSEQ multiplex PCR; TCRdb lists only in-frame clones, some missing. In the table there are roughly 10,000 clones, about three quarters of which are singletons. V lost 5 bases to trimming and J lost 2 bases, with 13 bases between them. Germline-derived CDR1 and CDR2 are MNHNS and SASEGT. The CDR3 is 14 residues long. Autoimmune disease history or systemic immunosuppression barred patients. Overall study results and limits: Expanded clones were, on average, more numerous among CD8+ T cells than CD4+.

Worth noting for this clone: What it binds is unknown.

The specimen comprised CD4+ or CD8+ T cells sorted from blood, sampled in a trial of the OX40 agonist ivuxolimab. This chain links TRBV6-1 with TRBJ2-7; either TRBD1 or TRBD2 may fit D (5 bases each). The origin of this receptor is an adult with an advanced solid tumor such as melanoma, head and neck, liver or kidney cancer. CDR3 bases: TGTGCCAGCAGTCCCGGGGTGGGGCCCTACGAGCAGTACTTC. This sequence encodes CASSPGVGPYEQYF.